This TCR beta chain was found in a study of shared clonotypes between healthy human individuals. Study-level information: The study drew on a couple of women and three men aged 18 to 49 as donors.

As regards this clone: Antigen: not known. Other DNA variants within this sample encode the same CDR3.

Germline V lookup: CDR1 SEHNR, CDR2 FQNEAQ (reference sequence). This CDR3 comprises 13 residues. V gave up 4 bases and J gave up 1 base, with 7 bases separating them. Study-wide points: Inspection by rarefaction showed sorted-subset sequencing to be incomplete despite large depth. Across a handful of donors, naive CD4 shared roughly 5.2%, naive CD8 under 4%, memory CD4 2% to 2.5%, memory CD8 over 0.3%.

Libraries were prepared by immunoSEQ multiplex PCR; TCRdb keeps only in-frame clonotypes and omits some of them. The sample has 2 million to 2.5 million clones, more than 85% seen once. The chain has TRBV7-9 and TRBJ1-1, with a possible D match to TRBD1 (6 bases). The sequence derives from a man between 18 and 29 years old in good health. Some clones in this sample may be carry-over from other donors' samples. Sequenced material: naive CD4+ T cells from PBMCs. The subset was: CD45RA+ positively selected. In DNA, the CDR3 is TGTGCCAGCAGCTGGGGGGCGAACACTGAAGCTTTCTTT. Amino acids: CASSWGANTEAFF.